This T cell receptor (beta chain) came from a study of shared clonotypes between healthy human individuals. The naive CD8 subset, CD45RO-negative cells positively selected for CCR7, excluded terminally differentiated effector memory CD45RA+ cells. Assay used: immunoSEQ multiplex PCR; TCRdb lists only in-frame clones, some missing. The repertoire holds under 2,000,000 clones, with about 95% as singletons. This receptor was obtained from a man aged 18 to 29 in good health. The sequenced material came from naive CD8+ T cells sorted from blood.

Written as DNA, the CDR3 is TGTGCCAGCAGCGTTAGGACTAGCGGGGATGGGGAGCTGTTTTTT. Translated: CASSVRTSGDGELFF. The genes are TRBV9 and TRBJ2-2; 12 nucleotides agree with TRBD2. Germline V gene lookup returns CDR1 SGDLS and CDR2 YYNGEE. The CDR3 extends over 15 amino acids. The J segment lost 8 bases and the V segment lost 2 bases, leaving 4 bases of the junction unmatched. The entire variable domain, with the rest obtained from reference TRBV9 and TRBJ2-2, is as follows: DSGVTQTPKHLITATGQRVTLRCSPRSGDLSVYWYQQSLDQGLQFLIQYYNGEERAKGNILERFSAQQFPDLHSELNLSSLELGDSALYFCASSVRTSGDGELFFGEGSRLTVL.